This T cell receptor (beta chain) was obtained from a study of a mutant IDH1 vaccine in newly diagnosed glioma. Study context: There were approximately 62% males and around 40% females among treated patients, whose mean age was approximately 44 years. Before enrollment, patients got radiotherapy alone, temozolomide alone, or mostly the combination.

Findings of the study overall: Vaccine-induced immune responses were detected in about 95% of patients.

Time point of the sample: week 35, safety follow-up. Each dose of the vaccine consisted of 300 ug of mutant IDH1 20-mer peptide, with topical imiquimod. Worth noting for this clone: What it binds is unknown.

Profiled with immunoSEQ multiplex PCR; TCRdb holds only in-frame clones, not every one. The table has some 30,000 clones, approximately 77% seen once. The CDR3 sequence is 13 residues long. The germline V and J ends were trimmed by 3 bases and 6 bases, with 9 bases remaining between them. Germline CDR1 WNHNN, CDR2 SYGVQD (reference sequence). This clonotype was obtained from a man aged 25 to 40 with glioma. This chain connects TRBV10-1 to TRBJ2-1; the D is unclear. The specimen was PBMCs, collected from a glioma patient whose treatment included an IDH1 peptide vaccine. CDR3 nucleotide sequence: TGCGCCAGCAGTGAAAGGGTGGGCAATGAGCAGTTCTTC. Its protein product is CASSERVGNEQFF.